The entry that follows covers one T cell receptor beta chain sequence. TRB rearrangements were amplified by touch-down multiplex PCR with mixed TRB-A/B primers. TCRdb reanalyzed the multiplex PCR reads, giving one entry per CDR3 protein sequence and no DNA. This repertoire includes almost 3,000 distinct CDR3 sequences. This sample was taken from a study of T cell clusters in autoimmune cytopenias. TRB was amplified from roughly 250 ng of peripheral blood genomic DNA per sample. CDR1 is SGHDT, CDR2 YYEEEE, per germline. This CDR3 spans 15 amino acids. These data were also filed under a second study, of T cell repertoires in aging, cancer and after chemotherapy. That publication notes: Healthy donors lost TCR diversity with age mainly through richness, cancer patients through richness and evenness.

The material sequenced was peripheral blood. This sequence joins TRBV5-6 and TRBJ2-3; TCRdb returns TRBD1, unconfirmable since there is no DNA. The sequence was obtained from a human donor in good health. This CDR3 reads CASSLVQGATDTQYF.